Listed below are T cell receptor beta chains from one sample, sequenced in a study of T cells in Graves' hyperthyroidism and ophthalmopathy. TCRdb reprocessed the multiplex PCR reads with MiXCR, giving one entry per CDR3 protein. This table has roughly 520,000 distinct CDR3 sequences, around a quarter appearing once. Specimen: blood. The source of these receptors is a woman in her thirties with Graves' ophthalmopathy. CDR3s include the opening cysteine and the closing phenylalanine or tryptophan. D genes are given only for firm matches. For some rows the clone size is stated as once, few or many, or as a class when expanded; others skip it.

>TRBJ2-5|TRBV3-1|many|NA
CASSQDLASETQYF
TGTGCCAGCAGCCAAGATCTGGCTAGCGAGACCCAGTACTTC
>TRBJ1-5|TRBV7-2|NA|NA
CASSRYQQPQHF
TGTGCCAGCAGCCGATACCAACAGCCCCAGCATTTT
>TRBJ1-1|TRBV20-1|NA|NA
CSASGGDPPTEVFF
TGCAGTGCTAGTGGGGGGGATCCCCCCACTGAAGTTTTCTTT
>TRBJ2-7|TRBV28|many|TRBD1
CASRTGTGADEQYF
TGTGCCAGCAGAACCGGGACAGGGGCTGACGAGCAGTACTTC
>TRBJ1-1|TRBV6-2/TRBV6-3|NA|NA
CASIHKGFSEAFF
TGTGCCAGCATTCATAAGGGGTTTTCTGAAGCTTTCTTT
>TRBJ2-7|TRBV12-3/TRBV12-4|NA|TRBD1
CASSLSDRAFSFEQYF
TGTGCCAGCAGCCTTTCCGACAGGGCCTTTTCTTTTGAGCAGTACTTC
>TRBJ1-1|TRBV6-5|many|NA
CASSWAVNTEAFF
TGTGCCAGTAGTTGGGCAGTGAACACTGAAGCTTTCTTT
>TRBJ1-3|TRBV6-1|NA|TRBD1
CATTGRAFSGNTIYF
TGTGCCACGACAGGGAGGGCTTTCTCTGGAAACACCATATATTTT
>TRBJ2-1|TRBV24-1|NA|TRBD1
CATSDDRGRGTYNEQFF
TGTGCCACCAGTGATGACAGGGGGAGAGGCACCTACAATGAGCAGTTCTTC
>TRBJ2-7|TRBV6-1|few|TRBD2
CAATSGSYEQYF
TGTGCCGCCACTAGCGGGAGCTACGAGCAGTACTTC
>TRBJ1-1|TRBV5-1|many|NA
CASSMGHLNTEAFF
TGCGCCAGCAGCATGGGACACCTGAACACTGAAGCTTTCTTT
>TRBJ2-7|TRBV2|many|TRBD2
CASRRGGPFEQYF
TGTGCCAGCAGACGGGGGGGCCCCTTCGAGCAGTACTTC
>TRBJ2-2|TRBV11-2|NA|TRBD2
CASNPNSGGGTGELFF
TGTGCCAGCAACCCCAATAGCGGGGGGGGTACCGGGGAGCTGTTTTTT
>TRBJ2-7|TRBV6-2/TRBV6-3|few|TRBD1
CAISTGIEQYF
TGTGCCATCTCGACAGGGATCGAGCAGTACTTC
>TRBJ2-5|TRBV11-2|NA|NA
CASSFFDGRVQETQYF
TGTGCCAGCAGCTTTTTTGACGGGCGGGTCCAAGAGACCCAGTACTTC
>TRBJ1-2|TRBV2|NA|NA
CASTSTGGGRGSGYTF
TGTGCCAGCACCTCAACGGGCGGCGGAAGGGGATCTGGCTACACCTTC
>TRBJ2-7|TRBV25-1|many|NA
CASSEFRSGLYEQYF
TGTGCCAGCAGTGAATTTCGATCGGGACTCTACGAGCAGTACTTC
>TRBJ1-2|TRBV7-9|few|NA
CASSPGQGYGYGYTF
TGTGCCAGCAGCCCCGGGCAGGGATATGGCTATGGCTACACCTTC
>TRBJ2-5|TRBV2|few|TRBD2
CASSPWTSGGGETQYF
TGTGCCAGCAGTCCCTGGACTAGCGGGGGTGGAGAGACCCAGTACTTC
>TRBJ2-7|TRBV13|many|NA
CASSDDSSSSYEQYF
TGTGCCAGCAGCGACGACTCCTCATCCTCCTACGAGCAGTACTTC
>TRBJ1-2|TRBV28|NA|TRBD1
CASSLHRGPTNYGYTF
TGTGCCAGCAGTTTACACAGGGGCCCTACTAACTATGGCTACACCTTC
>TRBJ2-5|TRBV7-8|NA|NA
CASSRNREMETQYF
TGTGCCAGCAGCCGAAACAGGGAAATGGAGACCCAGTACTTC
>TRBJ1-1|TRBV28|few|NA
CASSLWGVGTEAFF
TGTGCCAGCAGTTTATGGGGGGTGGGCACTGAAGCTTTCTTT
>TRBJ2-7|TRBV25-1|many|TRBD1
CASSRGLTGTGEQYF
TGTGCCAGCAGTAGGGGGCTGACAGGGACGGGCGAGCAGTACTTC
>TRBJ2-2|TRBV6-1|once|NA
CASSARALNTGELFF
TGTGCCAGCAGTGCGCGCGCCCTGAACACCGGGGAGCTGTTTTTT
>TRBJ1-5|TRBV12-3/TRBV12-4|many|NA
CASSQNGQINQPQHF
TGTGCCAGCAGTCAAAATGGACAGATAAATCAGCCCCAGCATTTT
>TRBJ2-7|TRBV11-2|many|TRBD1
CASSKDRAHEQYF
TGTGCCAGCAGCAAGGACAGGGCCCACGAGCAGTACTTC
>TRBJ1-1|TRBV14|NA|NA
CASSQDTDIEAFF
TGTGCCAGCAGCCAAGATACTGACATAGAAGCTTTCTTT
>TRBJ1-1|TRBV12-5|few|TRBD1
CASGTGGITEAFF
TGTGCTAGTGGGACAGGGGGAATAACTGAAGCTTTCTTT
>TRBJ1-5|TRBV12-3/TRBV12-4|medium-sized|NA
CASSPHGQPQHF
TGTGCCAGCAGCCCCCACGGACAGCCCCAGCATTTT
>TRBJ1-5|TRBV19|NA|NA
CASRTTPNSNQPQHF
TGTGCCAGTAGGACGACTCCGAATAGCAATCAGCCCCAGCATTTT
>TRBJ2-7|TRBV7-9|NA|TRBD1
CASSPRDRGFYEQYF
TGTGCCAGCAGCCCCCGGGACAGGGGCTTCTACGAGCAGTACTTC
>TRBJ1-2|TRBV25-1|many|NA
CASSERSAYTF
TGTGCCAGCAGTGAACGGAGCGCCTACACCTTC
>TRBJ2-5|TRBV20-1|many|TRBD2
CSARSGLAGDETQYF
TGCAGTGCTAGATCGGGACTAGCGGGGGATGAGACCCAGTACTTC
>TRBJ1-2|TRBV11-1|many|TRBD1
CASRQTGVWGLYGYTF
TGTGCCAGCAGACAAACAGGGGTGTGGGGACTCTATGGCTACACCTTC
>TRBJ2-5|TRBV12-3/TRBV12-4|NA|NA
CASSLSMGQETQYF
TGTGCCAGCAGTTTATCAATGGGACAAGAGACCCAGTACTTC
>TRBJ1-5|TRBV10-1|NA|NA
CASSDGLGPQHF
TGCGCCAGCTCGGACGGACTGGGCCCCCAGCATTTT
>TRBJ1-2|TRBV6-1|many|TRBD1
CASTKDRVYGYTF
TGTGCCAGCACAAAAGACAGGGTCTATGGCTACACCTTC
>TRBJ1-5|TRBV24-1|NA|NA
CATSDRYRARKPQHF
TGTGCCACCAGTGACAGGTACAGGGCGAGGAAGCCCCAGCATTTT
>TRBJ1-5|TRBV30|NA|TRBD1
CAWSPTGARDQPQHF
TGTGCCTGGAGTCCAACAGGGGCAAGGGATCAGCCCCAGCATTTT
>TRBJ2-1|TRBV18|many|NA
CASAQNNEQFF
TGTGCCAGCGCACAGAATAATGAGCAGTTCTTC
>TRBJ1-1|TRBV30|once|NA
CAWSAGINTEAFF
TGTGCCTGGAGTGCGGGAATAAACACTGAAGCTTTCTTT